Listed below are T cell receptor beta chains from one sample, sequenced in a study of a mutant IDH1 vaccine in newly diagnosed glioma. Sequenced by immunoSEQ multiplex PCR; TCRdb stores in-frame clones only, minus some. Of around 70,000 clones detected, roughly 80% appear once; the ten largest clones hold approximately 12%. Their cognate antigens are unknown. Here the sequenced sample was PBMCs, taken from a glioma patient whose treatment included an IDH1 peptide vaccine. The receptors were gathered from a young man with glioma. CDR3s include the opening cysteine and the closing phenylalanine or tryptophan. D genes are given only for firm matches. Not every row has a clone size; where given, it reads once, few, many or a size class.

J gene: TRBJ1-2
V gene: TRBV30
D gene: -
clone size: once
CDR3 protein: CAWSLLDGIAGF
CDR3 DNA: TGTGCCTGGAGTCTCCTCGACGGAATCGCAGGCTTC

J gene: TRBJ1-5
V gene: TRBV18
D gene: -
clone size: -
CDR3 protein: CASSPGNQPQHF
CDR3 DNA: TGTGCCAGCTCACCGGGGAATCAGCCCCAGCATTTT

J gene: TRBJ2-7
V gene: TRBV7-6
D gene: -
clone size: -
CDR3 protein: CASSLVRGAPSYEQYF
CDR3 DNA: TGTGCCAGCAGCTTAGTCCGGGGGGCTCCCTCCTACGAGCAGTACTTC

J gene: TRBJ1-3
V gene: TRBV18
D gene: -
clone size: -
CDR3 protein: CASSLNGPRSGNTIYF
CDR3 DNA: TGTGCCAGCTCCCTAAACGGACCTCGCTCTGGAAACACCATATATTTT

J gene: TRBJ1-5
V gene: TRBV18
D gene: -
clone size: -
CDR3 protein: CASSPQSGGQPQHF
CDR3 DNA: TGTGCCAGCTCACCACAATCCGGGGGTCAGCCCCAGCATTTT

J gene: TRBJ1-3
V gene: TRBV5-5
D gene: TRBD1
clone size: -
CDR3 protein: CASSAQGARGNTIYF
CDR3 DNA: TGTGCCAGCAGCGCACAGGGGGCAAGGGGAAACACCATATATTTT

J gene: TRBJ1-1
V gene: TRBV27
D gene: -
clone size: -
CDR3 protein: CASRTVARNTEAFF
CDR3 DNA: TGTGCCAGCAGAACCGTAGCTCGGAACACTGAAGCTTTCTTT

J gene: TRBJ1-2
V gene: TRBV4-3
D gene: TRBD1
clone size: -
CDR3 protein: CASSHAGTVVGPGYTF
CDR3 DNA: TGCGCCAGCAGCCACGCTGGGACAGTCGTCGGTCCTGGCTACACCTTC

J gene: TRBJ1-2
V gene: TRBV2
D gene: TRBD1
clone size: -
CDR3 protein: CASSDRQGVYGYTF
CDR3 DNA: TGTGCCAGCAGTGACAGACAGGGTGTATATGGCTACACCTTC

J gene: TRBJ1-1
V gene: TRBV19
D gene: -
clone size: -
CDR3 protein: CASSIASRGLNTEAFF
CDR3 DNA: TGTGCCAGTAGTATAGCCTCGCGGGGGCTGAACACTGAAGCTTTCTTT

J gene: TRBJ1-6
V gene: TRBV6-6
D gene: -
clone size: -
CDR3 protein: CASSVNAMGSPLHF
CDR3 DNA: TGTGCCAGCAGTGTCAATGCGATGGGTTCACCCCTCCACTTT

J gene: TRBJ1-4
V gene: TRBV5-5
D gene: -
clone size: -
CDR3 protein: CASSWGSTNEKLFF
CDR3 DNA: TGTGCCAGCAGCTGGGGGTCAACTAATGAAAAACTGTTTTTT

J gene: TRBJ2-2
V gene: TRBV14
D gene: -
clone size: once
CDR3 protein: CASSQERGSNTGELFF
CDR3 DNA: TGTGCCAGCAGCCAAGAGAGGGGATCGAACACCGGGGAGCTGTTTTTT

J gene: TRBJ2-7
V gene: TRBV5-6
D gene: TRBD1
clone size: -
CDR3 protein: CASSSDAQGDYEQYF
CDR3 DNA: TGTGCCAGCAGCTCTGACGCACAGGGGGACTACGAGCAGTACTTC

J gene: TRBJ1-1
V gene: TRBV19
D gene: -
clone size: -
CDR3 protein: CASSIYTEAFF
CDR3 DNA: TGTGCCAGTAGTATATACACTGAAGCTTTCTTT

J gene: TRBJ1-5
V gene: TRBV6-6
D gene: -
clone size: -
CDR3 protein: CASRPLGALEPQHF
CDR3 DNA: TGTGCCAGCAGGCCACTGGGGGCTCTGGAGCCCCAGCATTTT

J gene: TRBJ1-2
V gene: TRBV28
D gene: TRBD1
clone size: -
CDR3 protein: CASRIGQGFYGYTF
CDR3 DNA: TGTGCCAGCAGGATCGGACAGGGGTTCTATGGCTACACCTTC

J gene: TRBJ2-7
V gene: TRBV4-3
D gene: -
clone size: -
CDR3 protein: CASSQGSLNEQYF
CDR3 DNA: TGCGCCAGCAGCCAAGGGTCCCTCAACGAGCAGTACTTC

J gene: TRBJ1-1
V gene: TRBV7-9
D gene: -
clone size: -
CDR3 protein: CATGRVVTEAFF
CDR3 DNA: TGTGCCACCGGACGGGTTGTTACTGAAGCTTTCTTT

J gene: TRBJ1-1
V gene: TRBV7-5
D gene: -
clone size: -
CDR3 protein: CARSLAELRNTEAFF
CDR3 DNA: TGTGCCAGAAGCTTAGCCGAGTTGAGGAACACTGAAGCTTTCTTT

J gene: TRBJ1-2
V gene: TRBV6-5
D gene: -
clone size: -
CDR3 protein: CASSGGSNYGYTF
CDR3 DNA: TGTGCCAGCAGCGGGGGTTCTAACTATGGCTACACCTTC

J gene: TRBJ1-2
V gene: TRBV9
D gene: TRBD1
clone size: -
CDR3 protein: CASSDTTGGYGYTF
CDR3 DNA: TGTGCCAGCAGCGATACGACAGGGGGGTATGGCTACACCTTC

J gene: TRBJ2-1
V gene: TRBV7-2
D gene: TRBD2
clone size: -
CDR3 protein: CASSLRIGASGLGGQFF
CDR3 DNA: TGTGCCAGCAGCTTAAGAATTGGTGCTAGCGGGCTTGGGGGACAGTTCTTC

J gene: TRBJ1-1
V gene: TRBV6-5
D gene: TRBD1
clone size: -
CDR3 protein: CASSYSQGVGAFF
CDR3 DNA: TGTGCCAGCAGTTACTCGCAGGGGGTAGGAGCTTTCTTT

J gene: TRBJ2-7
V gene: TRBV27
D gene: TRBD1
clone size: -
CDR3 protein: CASSLFQPVVGRDRSSYEQYF
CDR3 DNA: TGTGCCAGCAGTTTATTTCAACCCGTTGTTGGGCGGGACAGGAGCTCCTACGAGCAGTACTTC

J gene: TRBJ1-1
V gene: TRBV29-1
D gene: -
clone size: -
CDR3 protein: CSVDPGRMNTEAFF
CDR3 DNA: TGCAGCGTTGATCCCGGGCGGATGAACACTGAAGCTTTCTTT

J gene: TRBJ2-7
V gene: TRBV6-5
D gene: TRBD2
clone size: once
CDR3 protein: CASSRDYNYEQYF
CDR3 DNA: TGTGCCAGCAGTAGGGACTATAACTACGAGCAGTACTTC

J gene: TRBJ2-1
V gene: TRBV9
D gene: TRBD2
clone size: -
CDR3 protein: CASSAGGAGEQFF
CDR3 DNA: TGTGCCAGCAGCGCCGGGGGGGCCGGGGAGCAGTTCTTC

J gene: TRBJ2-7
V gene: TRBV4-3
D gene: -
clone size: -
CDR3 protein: CASSQDWATALYEQYF
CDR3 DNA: TGCGCCAGCAGCCAAGATTGGGCGACAGCACTCTACGAGCAGTACTTC

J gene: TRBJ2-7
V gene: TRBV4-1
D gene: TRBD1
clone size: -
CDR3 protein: CASSQVSRTGGYEQYF
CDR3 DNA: TGCGCCAGCAGCCAAGTCTCCAGGACAGGCGGCTACGAGCAGTACTTC

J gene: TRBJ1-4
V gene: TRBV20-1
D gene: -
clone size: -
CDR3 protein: CSAILTGKLFF
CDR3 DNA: TGCAGTGCTATTCTGACGGGAAAACTGTTTTTT

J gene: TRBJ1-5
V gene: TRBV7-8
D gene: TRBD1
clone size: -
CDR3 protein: CASSRTSDRVGDQPQHF
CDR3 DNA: TGTGCCAGCAGCCGAACCTCCGACAGGGTGGGTGATCAGCCCCAGCATTTT